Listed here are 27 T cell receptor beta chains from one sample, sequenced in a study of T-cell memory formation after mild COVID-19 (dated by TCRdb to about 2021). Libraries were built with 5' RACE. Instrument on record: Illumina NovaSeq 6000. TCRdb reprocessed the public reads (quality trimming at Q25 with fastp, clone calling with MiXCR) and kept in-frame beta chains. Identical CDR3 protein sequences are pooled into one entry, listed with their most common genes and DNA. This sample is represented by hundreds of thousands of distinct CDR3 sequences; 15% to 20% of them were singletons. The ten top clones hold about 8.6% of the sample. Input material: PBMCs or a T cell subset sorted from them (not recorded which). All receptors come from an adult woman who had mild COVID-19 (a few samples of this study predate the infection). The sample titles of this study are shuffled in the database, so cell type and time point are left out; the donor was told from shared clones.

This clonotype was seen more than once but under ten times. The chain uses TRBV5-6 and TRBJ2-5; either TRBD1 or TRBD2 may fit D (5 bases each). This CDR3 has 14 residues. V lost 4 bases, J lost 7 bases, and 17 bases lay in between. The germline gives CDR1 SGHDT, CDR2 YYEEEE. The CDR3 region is CASSPGTRLGTQYF. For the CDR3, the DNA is TGTGCCAGCAGCCCTGGGACGCGGTTAGGGACCCAGTACTTC.

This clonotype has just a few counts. CDR3 DNA: TGTGCCAGCAGTTACGGGGGGGAAGGCTACGAGCAGTACTTC. Amino acids: CASSYGGEGYEQYF. The chain carries TRBV6-6 and TRBJ2-7; 7 bases fit TRBD2. Germline assignment: CDR1 MNHNY and CDR2 SVGAGI (reference sequence). The J segment lost 3 bases and the V segment lost 2 bases, leaving 4 bases of the junction unmatched. The CDR3 sequence is 14 residues long.

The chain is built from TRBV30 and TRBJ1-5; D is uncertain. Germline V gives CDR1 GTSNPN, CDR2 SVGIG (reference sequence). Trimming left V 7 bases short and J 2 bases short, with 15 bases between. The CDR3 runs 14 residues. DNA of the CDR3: TGTGCCTCCTCATCGGGCCGTGGCAATCAGCCCCAGCATTTT. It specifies CASSSGRGNQPQHF.

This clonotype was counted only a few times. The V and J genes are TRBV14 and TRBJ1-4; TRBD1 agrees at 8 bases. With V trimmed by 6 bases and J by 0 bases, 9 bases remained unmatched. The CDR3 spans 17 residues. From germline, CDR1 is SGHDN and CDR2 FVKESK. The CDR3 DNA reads TGTGCCAGCAGTTATATGACAGGGGTTACAACTAATGAAAAACTGTTTTTT. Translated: CASSYMTGVTTNEKLFF.

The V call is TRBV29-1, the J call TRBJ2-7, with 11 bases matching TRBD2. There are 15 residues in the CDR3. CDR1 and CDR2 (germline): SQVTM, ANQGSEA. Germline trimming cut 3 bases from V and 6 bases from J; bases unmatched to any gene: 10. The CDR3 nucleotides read TGCAGCGTTGAGTTTAGACTAGCGGGATCCCCCGAGCAGTACTTC. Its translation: CSVEFRLAGSPEQYF.

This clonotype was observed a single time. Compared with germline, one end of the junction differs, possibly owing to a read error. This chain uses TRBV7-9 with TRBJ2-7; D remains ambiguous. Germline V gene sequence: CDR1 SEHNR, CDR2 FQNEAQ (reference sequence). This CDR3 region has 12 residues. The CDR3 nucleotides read TGTGCCAACAGCCCATTGGGTCCCGAGCAGTACTTC. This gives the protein CANSPLGPEQYF.

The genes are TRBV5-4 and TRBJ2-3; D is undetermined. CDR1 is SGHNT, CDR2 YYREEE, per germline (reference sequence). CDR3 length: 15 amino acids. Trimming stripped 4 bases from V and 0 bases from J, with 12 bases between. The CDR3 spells CASSPRYSSTDTQYF. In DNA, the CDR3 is TGTGCCAGCAGCCCAAGGTACTCTAGCACAGATACGCAGTATTTT.

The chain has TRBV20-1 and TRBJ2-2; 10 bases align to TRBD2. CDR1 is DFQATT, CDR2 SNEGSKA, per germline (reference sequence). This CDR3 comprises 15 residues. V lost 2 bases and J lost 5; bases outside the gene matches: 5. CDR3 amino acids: CSARQSGRGTGELFF. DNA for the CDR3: TGCAGTGCTAGACAAAGCGGGAGGGGTACCGGGGAGCTGTTTTTT.

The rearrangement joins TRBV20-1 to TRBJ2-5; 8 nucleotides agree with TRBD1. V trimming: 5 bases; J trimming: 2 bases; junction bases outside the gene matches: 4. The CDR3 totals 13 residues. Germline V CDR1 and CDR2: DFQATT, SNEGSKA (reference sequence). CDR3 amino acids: CSAGGTGQETQYF. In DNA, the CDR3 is TGCAGTGCTGGGGGGACAGGACAAGAGACCCAGTACTTC.

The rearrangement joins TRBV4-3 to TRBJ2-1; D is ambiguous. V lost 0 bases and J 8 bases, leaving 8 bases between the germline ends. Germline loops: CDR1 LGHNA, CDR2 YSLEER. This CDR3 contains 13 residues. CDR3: CASSQDSAHEQFF. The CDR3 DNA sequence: TGCGCCAGCAGCCAAGATTCAGCCCATGAGCAGTTCTTC.

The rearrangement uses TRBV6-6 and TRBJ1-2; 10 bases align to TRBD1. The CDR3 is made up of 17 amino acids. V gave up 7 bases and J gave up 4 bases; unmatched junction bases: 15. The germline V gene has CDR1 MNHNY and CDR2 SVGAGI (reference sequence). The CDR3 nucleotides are TGTGCCAGCACCAACGATGACAGGGGGCGTTTTGGCTATGGCTACACCTTC. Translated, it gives CASTNDDRGRFGYGYTF.

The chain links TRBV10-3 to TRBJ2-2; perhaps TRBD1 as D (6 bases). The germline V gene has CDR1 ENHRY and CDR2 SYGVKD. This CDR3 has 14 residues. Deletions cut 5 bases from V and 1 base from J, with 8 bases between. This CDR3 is CAISLTGNTGELFF. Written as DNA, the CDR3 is TGTGCCATCAGTTTGACAGGGAACACCGGGGAGCTGTTTTTT.

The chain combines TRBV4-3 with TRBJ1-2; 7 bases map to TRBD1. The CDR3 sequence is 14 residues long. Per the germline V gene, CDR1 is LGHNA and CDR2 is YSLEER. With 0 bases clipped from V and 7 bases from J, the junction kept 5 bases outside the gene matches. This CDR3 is CASSQDDRVGGYTF. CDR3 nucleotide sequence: TGCGCCAGCAGCCAAGATGACAGGGTGGGTGGCTACACCTTC.

CDR3 sequence (DNA): TGTGCCAGCAGCACTCAGGGAAACACCATATATTTT. It yields the protein CASSTQGNTIYF. This chain links TRBV12-3 or TRBV12-4 with TRBJ1-3; no firm D call. V shed 6 bases and J shed 4 bases, with 7 bases lying between them. This CDR3 contains 12 residues.

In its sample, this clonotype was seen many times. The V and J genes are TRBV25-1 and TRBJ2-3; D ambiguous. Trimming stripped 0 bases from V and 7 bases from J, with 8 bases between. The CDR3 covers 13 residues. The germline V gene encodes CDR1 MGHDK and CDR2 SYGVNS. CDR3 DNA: TGTGCCAGCAGTGAATATGTGGGGAATACGCAGTATTTT. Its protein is CASSEYVGNTQYF.

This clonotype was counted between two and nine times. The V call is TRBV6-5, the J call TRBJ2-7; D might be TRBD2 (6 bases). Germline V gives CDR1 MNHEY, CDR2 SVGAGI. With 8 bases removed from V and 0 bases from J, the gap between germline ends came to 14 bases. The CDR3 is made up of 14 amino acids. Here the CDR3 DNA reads TGTGCCAGCCTGGGGGGAAAGGGCTCCTACGAGCAGTACTTC. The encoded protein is CASLGGKGSYEQYF.

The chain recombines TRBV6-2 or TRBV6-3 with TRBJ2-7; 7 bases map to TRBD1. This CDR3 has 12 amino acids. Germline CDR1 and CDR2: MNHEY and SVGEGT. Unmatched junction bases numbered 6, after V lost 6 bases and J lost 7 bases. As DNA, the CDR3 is TGTGCCAGCAGAAGGACAGGAAGGGAGCAGTACTTC. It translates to CASRRTGREQYF.

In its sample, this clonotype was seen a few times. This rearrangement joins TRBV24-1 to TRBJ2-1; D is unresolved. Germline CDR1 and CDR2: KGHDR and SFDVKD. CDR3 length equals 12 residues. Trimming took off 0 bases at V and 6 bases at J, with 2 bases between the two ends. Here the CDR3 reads CATSDLSNEQFF. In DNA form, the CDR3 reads TGTGCCACCAGTGATTTGTCCAATGAGCAGTTCTTC.

Written as DNA, the CDR3 is TGTGCCATGGGACAGGGCTTCACTGAAGCTTTCTTT. Translation gives CAMGQGFTEAFF. The V gene is TRBV10-3, the J gene TRBJ1-1, with TRBD1 matching 9 bases. The CDR3 has 12 residues. The germline CDR1 and CDR2 sequences are ENHRY and SYGVKD. With V trimmed by 9 bases and J by 4 bases, 3 bases remained unmatched.

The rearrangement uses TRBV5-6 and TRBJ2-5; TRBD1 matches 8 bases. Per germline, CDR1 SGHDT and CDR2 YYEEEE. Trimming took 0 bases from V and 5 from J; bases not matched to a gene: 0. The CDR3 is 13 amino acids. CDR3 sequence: CASSLGDRETQYF. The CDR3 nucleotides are TGTGCCAGCAGCTTGGGGGACAGGGAGACCCAGTACTTC.

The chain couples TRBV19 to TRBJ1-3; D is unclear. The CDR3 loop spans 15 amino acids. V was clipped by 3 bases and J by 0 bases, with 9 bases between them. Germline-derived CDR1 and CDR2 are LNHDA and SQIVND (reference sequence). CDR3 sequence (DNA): TGTGCCAGTAGTATCCTCGCTAGCTCTGGAAACACCATATATTTT. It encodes CASSILASSGNTIYF.

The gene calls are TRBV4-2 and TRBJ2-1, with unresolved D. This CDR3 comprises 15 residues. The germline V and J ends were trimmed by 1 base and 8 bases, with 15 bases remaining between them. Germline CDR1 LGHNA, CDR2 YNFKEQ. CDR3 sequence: CASSQGAGPWDEQFF. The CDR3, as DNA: TGTGCCAGCAGCCAAGGGGCCGGGCCCTGGGATGAGCAGTTCTTC.

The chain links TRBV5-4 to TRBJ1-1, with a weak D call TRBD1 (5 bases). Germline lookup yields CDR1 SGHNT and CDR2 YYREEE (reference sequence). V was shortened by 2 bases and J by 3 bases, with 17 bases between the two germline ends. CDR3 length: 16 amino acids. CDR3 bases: TGTGCCAGCAGCTTCCGCGACTGGGGGAAGGACACTGAAGCTTTCTTT. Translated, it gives CASSFRDWGKDTEAFF.

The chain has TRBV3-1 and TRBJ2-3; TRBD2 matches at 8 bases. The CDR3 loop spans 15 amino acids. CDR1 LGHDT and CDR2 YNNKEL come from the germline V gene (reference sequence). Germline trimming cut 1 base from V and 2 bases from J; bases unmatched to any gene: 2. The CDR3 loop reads CASSQGAGDTDTQYF. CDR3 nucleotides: TGTGCCAGCAGCCAAGGAGCGGGAGACACAGATACGCAGTATTTT.

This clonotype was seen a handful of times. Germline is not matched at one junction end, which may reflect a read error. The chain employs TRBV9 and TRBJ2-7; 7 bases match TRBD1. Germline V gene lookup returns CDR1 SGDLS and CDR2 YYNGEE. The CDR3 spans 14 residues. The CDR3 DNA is TGTGCCAGCAGCCCCTGGACAGGTTCCTCCGAGCAGTACTTC. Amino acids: CASSPWTGSSEQYF. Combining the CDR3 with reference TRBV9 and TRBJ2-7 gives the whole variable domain DSGVTQTPKHLITATGQRVTLRCSPRSGDLSVYWYQQSLDQGLQFLIQYYNGEERAKGNILERFSAQQFPDLHSELNLSSLELGDSALYFCASSPWTGSSEQYFGPGTRLTVT.

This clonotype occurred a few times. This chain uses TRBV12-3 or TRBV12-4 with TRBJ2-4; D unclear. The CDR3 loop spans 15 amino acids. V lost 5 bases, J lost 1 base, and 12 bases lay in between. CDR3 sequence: CASSPGDWAKNIQYF. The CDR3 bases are TGTGCCAGCAGTCCCGGAGATTGGGCCAAAAACATTCAGTACTTC.

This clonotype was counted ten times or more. DNA of the CDR3: TGTGCCAGCAGCCAAGATGTCGGGCAGCCCCAGCATTTT. Translated, it gives CASSQDVGQPQHF. The chain is built from TRBV4-2 and TRBJ1-5, with unresolved D. Trimming pared 0 bases from V and 7 bases from J, leaving 7 bases between. This CDR3 contains 13 residues. Germline V gene data show CDR1 as LGHNA and CDR2 as YNFKEQ.